This TCR beta chain was recovered during a study of cytomegalovirus exposure and HLA in healthy donors. About the research overall: Of a few hundred genotyped donors, around 86% grouped in the Caucasian-associated ancestry cluster. Notes on the study in general: Analysis was carried out at a later point, and it linked a missense DCLRE1C variant to TCR beta V- and J-gene trimming. Reports indicate that TCR beta sequences accurately predicted the HLA-A and HLA-B alleles of most subjects.

Notes on this clone: Its antigen remains unidentified.

PCR was performed using 60 Vbeta and 13 Jbeta primers. Original handling: There were 80 million to 95 million unique TCR beta chains by a later count, and some 12 million of them were shared. Using immunoSEQ multiplex PCR, the repertoire was profiled, and TCRdb retains in-frame clones only, with some absent. That table supplies the V and J calls and clone size; D and trimming were determined from the DNA. The sample holds about 130,000 clones, roughly 70% seen once. V was trimmed by 1 base and J by 0 bases, leaving 10 bases between them. Germline V gene sequence: CDR1 KGHSH, CDR2 LQKENI. The CDR3 is 15 amino acids.

The chain employs TRBV18 and TRBJ2-7; the D gene is possibly TRBD1 (5 bases). Sequencing was done on a sample of PBMCs. The receptor's source is a young man in good health and CMV-seronegative. The CDR3 loop is CASSPLQGSSYEQYF. The DNA for the CDR3 is TGTGCCAGCTCACCACTTCAGGGAAGCTCCTACGAGCAGTACTTC.